This T cell receptor beta chain came from a study of spatial heterogeneity in lung cancer. Every TCR cDNA molecule bore a unique molecular identifier. Each CDR3 protein is one row after TCRdb ran MiXCR on the 5' RACE reads. Of several thousand distinct CDR3 sequences in the sample, 7% were seen once. Findings and caveats of the study: When ubiquitous and regional expanded TCRs were counted, their numbers tracked ubiquitous and regional nonsynonymous mutations, respectively. The number of expanded tumor alpha and beta chains correlated with mutation number.

The table lists this clonotype with many counts. Its antigen remains unidentified. Described time point: sample taken at primary tumor resection. Samples were donated by 72 untreated early-stage non-small cell lung cancer patients. Unsorted whole RNA of tumor, nontumor lung or frozen PBMC was sequenced. The CDR3 totals 20 residues. V was clipped by 6 bases and J by 0 bases; unmatched bases: 17. CDR1 LNHDA and CDR2 SQIVND come from the germline V gene (reference sequence). This material consisted of lung tumor tissue, taken at surgery. This chain uses TRBV19 with TRBJ1-6; 7 bases are shared with TRBD1. This clonotype was obtained from a male donor with early-stage non-small cell lung cancer. The chain's CDR3 is CASRPFRRDSQSSYNSPLHF. CDR3 nucleotide sequence: TGTGCCAGTAGGCCATTCCGCCGGGACAGCCAGAGCTCCTATAATTCACCCCTCCACTTT. Filled out from reference TRBV19 and TRBJ1-6, the complete variable domain reads DGGITQSPKYLFRKEGQNVTLSCEQNLNHDAMYWYRQDPGQGLRLIYYSQIVNDFQKGDIAEGYSVSREKKESFPLTVTSAQKNPTAFYLCASRPFRRDSQSSYNSPLHFGNGTRLTVT.